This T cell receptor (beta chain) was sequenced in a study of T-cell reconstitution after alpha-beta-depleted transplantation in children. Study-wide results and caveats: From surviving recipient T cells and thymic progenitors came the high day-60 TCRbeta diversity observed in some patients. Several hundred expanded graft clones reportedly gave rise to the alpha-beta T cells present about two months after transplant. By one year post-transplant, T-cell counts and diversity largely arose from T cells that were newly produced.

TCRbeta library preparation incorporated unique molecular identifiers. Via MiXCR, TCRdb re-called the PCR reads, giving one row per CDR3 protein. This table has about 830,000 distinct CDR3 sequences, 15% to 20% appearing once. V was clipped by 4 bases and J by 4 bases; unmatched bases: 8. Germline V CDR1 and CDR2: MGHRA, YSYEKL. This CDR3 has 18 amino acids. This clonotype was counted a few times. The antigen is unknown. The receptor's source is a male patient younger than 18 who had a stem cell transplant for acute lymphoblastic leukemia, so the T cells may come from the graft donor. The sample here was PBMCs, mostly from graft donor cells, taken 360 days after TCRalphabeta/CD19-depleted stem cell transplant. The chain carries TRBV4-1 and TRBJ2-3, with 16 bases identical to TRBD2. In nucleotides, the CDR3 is TGCGCCAGCAGCCGAGAGGGACTAGCGGGAGGGCGTGCAGATACGCAGTATTTT. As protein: CASSREGLAGGRADTQYF.